The 10 T cell receptor beta chains presented below share a single source sample, sequenced in a study of blood T cell repertoires in COVID-19. The protocol was immunoSEQ multiplex PCR, while the TCRdb copy is restricted to in-frame clones and leaves out a portion. The sample yields about 250,000 clones, about 79% seen once. The sample comprised peripheral blood. All receptors derive from an elderly man with acute or convalescent COVID-19.

The chain uses TRBV5-1 and TRBJ2-1; the match to TRBD1 covers 10 bases. The CDR3 sequence is 14 residues long. CDR1 is SGHRS and CDR2 is YFSETQ in the germline V gene. The V segment lost 3 bases and the J segment 12 bases; nucleotides outside the gene matches: 9. CDR3 amino acids: CASSSGTGALTQFF. The CDR3 DNA sequence: TGCGCCAGCAGCTCCGGGACAGGGGCCTTGACGCAGTTCTTC.

This clone came up once. This sequence joins TRBV5-1 and TRBJ1-2, with 10 bases identical to TRBD1. Germline CDR1 is SGHRS and CDR2 is YFSETQ. The CDR3 extends over 13 amino acids. Trimming at V came to 4 bases and at J to 8 bases, leaving 5 bases not matched to a gene. Here the CDR3 DNA reads TGCGCCAGCAGCCCCGGACAGGGGGAAGGCTACACCTTC. It is translated as CASSPGQGEGYTF.

The chain recombines TRBV7-8 with TRBJ2-7; 8 nucleotides align to TRBD1. The V segment lost 4 bases and the J segment 3 bases; nucleotides outside the gene matches: 5. Germline CDR1 reads SGHVS; CDR2 reads FQNEAQ. CDR3 size: 14 residues. CDR3 loop: CASSSQGAIYEQYF. The DNA for the CDR3 is TGTGCCAGCAGCTCCCAGGGGGCCATCTACGAGCAGTACTTC.

The J gene is TRBJ2-2, the V gene TRBV5-1; TRBD1 might be the D (6 bases). CDR1 SGHRS and CDR2 YFSETQ come from the germline V gene. The CDR3 consists of 14 residues. V lost 8 bases and J lost 2, with 13 bases in between. The CDR3 protein is CASRPGHNTGELFF. The CDR3 DNA reads as TGCGCCAGTAGACCGGGACACAACACCGGGGAGCTGTTTTTT.

This chain connects TRBV5-1 to TRBJ2-7; D is perhaps TRBD1 (5 bases). V dropped 5 bases and J dropped 2 bases, with 8 bases sitting between them. Germline loops: CDR1 SGHRS, CDR2 YFSETQ. The CDR3 covers 12 residues. The CDR3 DNA reads TGCGCCAGCAGTCAGGGAACCTACGAGCAGTACTTC. Translated, it gives CASSQGTYEQYF.

J is TRBJ2-2 and V is TRBV6-2 or TRBV6-3, with D unclear. CDR1 and CDR2 (germline): MNHEY, SVGEGT. The CDR3 has 14 residues. V was pared by 2 bases and J by 4 bases, with 8 bases between. The CDR3 DNA follows: TGTGCCAGCAGTTACCTACGCTCCACCGGGGAGCTGTTTTTT. This encodes CASSYLRSTGELFF.

The rearrangement joins TRBV28 to TRBJ2-7; 7 bases are shared with TRBD2. The junction had 13 bases not matched to a gene; V was cut back by 5 bases and J by 3 bases. The CDR3 is 16 residues long. Germline V gene data show CDR1 as MDHEN and CDR2 as SYDVKM. The CDR3 bases are TGTGCCAGCAGTGGGACTAACCCTGTCCCCCTCTACGAGCAGTACTTC. Translation: CASSGTNPVPLYEQYF.

The chain uses TRBV5-6 and TRBJ2-7; unclear D gene. The length of the CDR3 is 13 residues. Germline V CDR1 and CDR2: SGHDT, YYEEEE. V lost 4 bases, J lost 0 bases, and 8 bases lay in between. CDR3 region: CASSLSPSYEQYF. For the CDR3, the DNA is TGTGCCAGCAGCCTGTCTCCCTCCTACGAGCAGTACTTC.

This clone was seen only once. The rearrangement uses TRBV27 and TRBJ2-7; TRBD2 matches 7 bases. J was trimmed by 1 base and V by 5 bases; bases with no gene match: 8. This CDR3 has 15 residues. CDR1 is MNHEY and CDR2 is SMNVEV in the germline V gene (reference sequence). The CDR3 DNA sequence: TGTGCCAGCAGTAGAGGGTGGGAGGGATCCTACGAGCAGTACTTC. Protein sequence: CASSRGWEGSYEQYF.

This clone was seen only once. The gene calls are TRBV10-3 and TRBJ2-7, with 8 bases identical to TRBD1. Germline CDR1 is ENHRY and CDR2 is SYGVKD. The CDR3 runs to 13 residues. V dropped 3 bases and J dropped 4; count of bases not matched to a gene: 2. The CDR3, as DNA: TGTGCCATCAGTGACAGGGGGCGGTACGAGCAGTACTTC. Its translation is CAISDRGRYEQYF.